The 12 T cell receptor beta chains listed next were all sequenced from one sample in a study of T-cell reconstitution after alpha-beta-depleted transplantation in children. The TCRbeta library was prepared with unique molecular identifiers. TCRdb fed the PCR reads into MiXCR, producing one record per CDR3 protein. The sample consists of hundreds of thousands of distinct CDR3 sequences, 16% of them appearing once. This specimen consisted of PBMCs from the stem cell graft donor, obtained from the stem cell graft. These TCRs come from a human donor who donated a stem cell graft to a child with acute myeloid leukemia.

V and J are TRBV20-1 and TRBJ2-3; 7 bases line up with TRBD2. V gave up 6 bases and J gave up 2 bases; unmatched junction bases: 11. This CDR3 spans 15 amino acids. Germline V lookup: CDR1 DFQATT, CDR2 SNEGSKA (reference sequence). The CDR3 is CSARAGGGSTDTQYF. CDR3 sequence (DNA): TGCAGTGCCCGGGCTGGGGGGGGGTCCACAGATACGCAGTATTTT.

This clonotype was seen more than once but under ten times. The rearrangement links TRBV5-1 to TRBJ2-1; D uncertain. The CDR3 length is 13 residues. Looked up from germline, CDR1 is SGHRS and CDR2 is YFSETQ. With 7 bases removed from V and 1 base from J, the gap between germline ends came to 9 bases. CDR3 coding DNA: TGCGCCAGCGGTGTGGGTTCCTACAATGAGCAGTTCTTC. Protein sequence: CASGVGSYNEQFF. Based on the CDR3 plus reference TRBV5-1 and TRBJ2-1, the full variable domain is KAGVTQTPRYLIKTRGQQVTLSCSPISGHRSVSWYQQTPGQGLQFLFEYFSETQRNKGNFPGRFSGRQFSNSRSEMNVSTLELGDSALYLCASGVGSYNEQFFGPGTRLTVL.

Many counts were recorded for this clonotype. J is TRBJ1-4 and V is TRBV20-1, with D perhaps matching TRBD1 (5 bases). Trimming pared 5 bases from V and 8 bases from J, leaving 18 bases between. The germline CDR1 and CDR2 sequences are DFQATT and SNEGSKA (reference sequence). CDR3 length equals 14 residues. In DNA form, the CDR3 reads TGCAGTGCTGGATCGGGACTACCGCAAGAAAAACTGTTTTTT. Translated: CSAGSGLPQEKLFF.

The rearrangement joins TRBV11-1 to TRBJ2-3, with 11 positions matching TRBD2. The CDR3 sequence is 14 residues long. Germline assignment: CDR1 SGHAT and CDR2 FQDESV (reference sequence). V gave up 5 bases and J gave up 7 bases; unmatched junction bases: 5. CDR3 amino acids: CASSRSGGAYTQYF. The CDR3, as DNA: TGTGCCAGCAGCCGTAGCGGGGGGGCCTATACGCAGTATTTT.

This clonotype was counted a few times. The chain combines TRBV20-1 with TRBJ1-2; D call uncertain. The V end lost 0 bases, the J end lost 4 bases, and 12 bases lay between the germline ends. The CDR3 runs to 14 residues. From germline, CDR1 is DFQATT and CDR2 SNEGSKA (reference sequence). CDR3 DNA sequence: TGCAGTGCTAGAGATCGGGCCCGGGTCTATGGCTACACCTTC. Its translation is CSARDRARVYGYTF.

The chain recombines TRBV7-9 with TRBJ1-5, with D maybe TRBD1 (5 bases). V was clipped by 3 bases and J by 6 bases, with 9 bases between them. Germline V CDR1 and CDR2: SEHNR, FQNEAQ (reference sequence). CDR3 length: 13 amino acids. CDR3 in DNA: TGTGCCAGCAGCTTCGGGGGGAGTCAGCCCCAGCATTTT. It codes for CASSFGGSQPQHF.

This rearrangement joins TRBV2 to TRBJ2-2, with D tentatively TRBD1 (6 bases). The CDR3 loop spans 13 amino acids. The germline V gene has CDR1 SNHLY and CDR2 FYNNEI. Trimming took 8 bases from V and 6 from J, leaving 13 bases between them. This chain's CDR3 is CASRKGGAGELFF. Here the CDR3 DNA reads TGTGCCAGCCGTAAAGGGGGAGCCGGGGAGCTGTTTTTT.

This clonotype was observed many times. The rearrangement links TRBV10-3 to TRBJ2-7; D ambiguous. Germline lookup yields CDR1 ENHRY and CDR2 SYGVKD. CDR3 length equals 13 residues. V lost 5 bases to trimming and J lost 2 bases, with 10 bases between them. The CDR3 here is CAISPTDTYEQYF. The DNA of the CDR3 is TGTGCCATCAGTCCGACGGATACCTACGAGCAGTACTTC.

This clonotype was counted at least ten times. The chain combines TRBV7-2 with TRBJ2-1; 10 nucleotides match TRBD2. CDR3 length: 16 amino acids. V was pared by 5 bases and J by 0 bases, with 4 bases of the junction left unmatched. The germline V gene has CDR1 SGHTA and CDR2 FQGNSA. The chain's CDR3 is CASSVSGGSSYNEQFF. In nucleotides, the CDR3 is TGTGCCAGCAGCGTTAGCGGGGGGAGCTCCTACAATGAGCAGTTCTTC.

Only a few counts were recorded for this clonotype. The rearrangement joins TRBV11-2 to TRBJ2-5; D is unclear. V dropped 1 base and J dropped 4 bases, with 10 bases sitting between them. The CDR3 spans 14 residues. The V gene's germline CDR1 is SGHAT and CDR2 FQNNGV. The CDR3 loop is CASSLGTALETQYF. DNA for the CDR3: TGTGCCAGCAGCTTAGGGACCGCACTAGAGACCCAGTACTTC.

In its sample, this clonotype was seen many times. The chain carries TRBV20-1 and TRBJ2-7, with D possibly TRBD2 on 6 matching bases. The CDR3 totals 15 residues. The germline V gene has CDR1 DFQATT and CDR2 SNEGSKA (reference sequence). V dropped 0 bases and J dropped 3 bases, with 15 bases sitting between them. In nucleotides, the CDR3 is TGCAGTGCTAGAGATCGGAGGGCACGGGTCTACGAGCAGTACGTC. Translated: CSARDRRARVYEQYV.

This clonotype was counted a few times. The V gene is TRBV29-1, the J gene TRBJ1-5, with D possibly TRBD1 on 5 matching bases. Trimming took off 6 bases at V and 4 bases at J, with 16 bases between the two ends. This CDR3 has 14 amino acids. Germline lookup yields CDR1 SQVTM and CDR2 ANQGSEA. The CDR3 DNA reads TGCAGCGTCTCCCCGGGGGTGGGAAATCAGCCCCAGCATTTT. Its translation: CSVSPGVGNQPQHF.